The clone carrying this T cell receptor (beta chain) was detected ten times or more. As yet, its antigen is unknown. This entry belongs to a study of metastatic and nonmetastatic thyroid tumors. Study as a whole: Where malignant and benign thyroid patients were concerned, repertoires were compared across blood and tumor or nodule tissue. Study outcomes and limitations: Significantly higher TCR beta diversity was reportedly seen in malignant thyroid tumors than benign nodules, in blood and tumor.

The length of the CDR3 is 14 residues. With 3 bases removed from V and 2 bases from J, the gap between germline ends came to 10 bases. Per germline, CDR1 SGHTA and CDR2 FQGNSA. There were no patients who had received any treatment before thyroid surgery. Original analysis: The distant-metastasis classifier for papillary thyroid cancer was built from CDR3 differences across clinicopathological groups. TCRdb re-processed the PCR reads through MiXCR. These V and J calls are TCRdb output, not the study's own analysis. The table shows some 20,000 clones, with approximately 24% occurring only once. This TCR was recovered from a female donor with papillary thyroid cancer or a benign thyroid nodule (not recorded which). Some clones in this sample may be carry-over from other donors' samples. The chain carries TRBV7-2 and TRBJ2-5, with D tentatively TRBD2 (6 bases). The sequencing input was tumor tissue. The CDR3: CASSFQRVQETQYF. CDR3 nucleotide sequence: TGTGCCAGCAGCTTCCAGCGGGTTCAAGAGACCCAGTACTTC.